The 19 T cell receptor beta chains below all came from one sample that was sequenced in a study of cytomegalovirus exposure and HLA in healthy donors. In the PCR, 60 Vbeta and 13 Jbeta primers were used. TCRdb's table, derived via immunoSEQ multiplex PCR, lists solely in-frame clones and lacks some. The sample consists of roughly 70,000 clones, roughly four fifths of them appearing once. Sequenced sample: PBMCs. These receptors were obtained from a man aged 50-59 years in good health and CMV-seronegative.

This chain links TRBV6-1 with TRBJ1-2; 9 nucleotides align to TRBD1. V lost 5 bases and J lost 8; bases outside the gene matches: 9. Germline CDR1 reads MNHNS; CDR2 reads SASEGT. CDR3 size: 14 residues. In nucleotides, the CDR3 is TGTGCCAGCAGTACCCGGGACAGGGCAGCAGGCTACACCTTC. Protein: CASSTRDRAAGYTF.

The table lists this clone with a count of one. The chain has TRBV5-6 and TRBJ1-1; D is possibly TRBD1 (6 bases). Deletions cut 4 bases from V and 6 bases from J, with 13 bases between. The germline V gene has CDR1 SGHDT and CDR2 YYEEEE. This CDR3 has 13 residues. The CDR3 DNA reads TGTGCCAGCAGCCAAGAAAACAGGGCTGAAGCTTTCTTT. Its translation is CASSQENRAEAFF.

The rearrangement uses TRBV10-3 and TRBJ2-3; perhaps TRBD1 as D (5 bases). With 8 bases removed from V and 4 bases from J, the gap between germline ends came to 7 bases. This CDR3 is 11 amino acids long. CDR1 ENHRY and CDR2 SYGVKD come from the germline V gene. In DNA, the CDR3 is TGTGCCATCCAGGGCGCAGATACGCAGTATTTT. Its protein is CAIQGADTQYF.

The chain couples TRBV5-1 to TRBJ1-1, with 10 bases lining up with TRBD1. There are 15 residues in the CDR3. Germline V gene lookup returns CDR1 SGHRS and CDR2 YFSETQ. J was trimmed by 4 bases and V by 3 bases; bases with no gene match: 6. The CDR3 DNA reads as TGCGCCAGCAGCTGGCCGGACAGGGGGGGCACTGAAGCTTTCTTT. Translating gives CASSWPDRGGTEAFF. The full variable domain, completed using reference TRBV5-1 and TRBJ1-1, is KAGVTQTPRYLIKTRGQQVTLSCSPISGHRSVSWYQQTPGQGLQFLFEYFSETQRNKGNFPGRFSGRQFSNSRSEMNVSTLELGDSALYLCASSWPDRGGTEAFFGQGTRLTVV.

The CDR3 DNA sequence: TGTGCCAGCAGCTACACCCGGACCGCCCGGGGCGAGCAGTACTTC. It specifies CASSYTRTARGEQYF. The chain employs TRBV6-5 and TRBJ2-7, with a weak D call TRBD2 (5 bases). Germline V gives CDR1 MNHEY, CDR2 SVGAGI. The CDR3 is 15 amino acids. Trimming left V 6 bases short and J 6 bases short, with 21 bases between.

The J gene is TRBJ2-5, the V gene TRBV7-6; D perhaps matches TRBD2 (5 bases). V lost 3 bases and J 3 bases, leaving 11 bases between the germline ends. The CDR3 runs 14 residues. Germline V gives CDR1 SGHVS, CDR2 FNYEAQ. Here the CDR3 DNA reads TGTGCCAGCAGCTTTCGGGGTTTGAAAGAGACCCAGTACTTC. Amino acids: CASSFRGLKETQYF.

J is TRBJ2-5 and V is TRBV5-1; a weak D match, TRBD2 (6 bases). Trimming left V 4 bases short and J 1 base short, with 14 bases between. Germline-derived CDR1 and CDR2 are SGHRS and YFSETQ. This CDR3 is 15 amino acids long. The CDR3 region is CASSRVRESQETQYF. The CDR3 DNA sequence: TGCGCCAGCAGCCGGGTCCGGGAGTCCCAAGAGACCCAGTACTTC.

The genes are TRBV10-2 and TRBJ1-5, with 7 positions matching TRBD1. CDR3 size: 14 residues. The junction had 10 bases not matched to a gene; V was cut back by 6 bases and J by 8 bases. The germline CDR1 and CDR2 sequences are WSHSY and SAAADI. CDR3 protein: CASSGTAPQEPQHF. The CDR3 DNA sequence: TGCGCCAGCAGCGGGACAGCCCCGCAGGAGCCCCAGCATTTT.

V gene TRBV7-9 combines with J gene TRBJ2-7, with no clear D. V lost 5 bases to trimming and J lost 3 bases, with 11 bases between them. The CDR3 spans 13 residues. Per germline, CDR1 SEHNR and CDR2 FQNEAQ (reference sequence). The CDR3 loop reads CASSLYNSYEQYF. The CDR3 DNA reads TGTGCCAGCAGCCTATACAACAGCTACGAGCAGTACTTC. Complete variable domain (other parts from reference TRBV7-9 and TRBJ2-7): DTGVSQNPRHKITKRGQNVTFRCDPISEHNRLYWYRQTLGQGPEFLTYFQNEAQLEKSRLLSDRFSAERPKGSFSTLEIQRTEQGDSAMYLCASSLYNSYEQYFGPGTRLTVT.

This clone has only one observation. V usage is TRBV7-8 and J usage is TRBJ2-7; TRBD1 is a possible D gene (6 bases). The CDR3 covers 13 residues. CDR1 is SGHVS, CDR2 FQNEAQ, per germline. V lost 6 bases and J lost 2, with 11 bases in between. The CDR3: CASRAGTTYEQYF. The CDR3 region has the DNA TGTGCCAGCAGGGCCGGGACAACCTACGAGCAGTACTTC.

A few counts support this clone. The chain uses TRBV12-5 and TRBJ2-1; 7 positions match TRBD2. CDR1 LGHNT and CDR2 FRNRAP come from the germline V gene. V was pared by 3 bases and J by 6 bases, with 2 bases of the junction left unmatched. The CDR3 is made up of 13 amino acids. The CDR3 nucleotides read TGTGCTAGTGGTTTTGGGGGGGGCAATGAGCAGTTCTTC. Translation: CASGFGGGNEQFF. The full variable domain, in which reference TRBV12-5 and TRBJ2-1 provide the parts outside the CDR3, is DARVTQTPRHKVTEMGQEVTMRCQPILGHNTVFWYRQTMMQGLELLAYFRNRAPLDDSGMPKDRFSAEMPDATLATLKIQPSEPRDSAVYFCASGFGGGNEQFFGPGTRLTVL.

The chain joins TRBV5-1 to TRBJ2-1; 10 bases align to TRBD2. Germline V gene data show CDR1 as SGHRS and CDR2 as YFSETQ. V gave up 5 bases and J gave up 5 bases; unmatched junction bases: 7. The CDR3 has 15 amino acids. The CDR3 DNA sequence: TGCGCCAGCAGATATAAGCGGGAGGGGGACAATGAGCAGTTCTTC. Its protein is CASRYKREGDNEQFF.

The gene calls are TRBV7-8 and TRBJ2-1; possibly TRBD1 for D (6 bases). Trimming shortened V by 7 bases and J by 2 bases, and 12 bases separated the two germline ends. Germline loops: CDR1 SGHVS, CDR2 FQNEAQ. This CDR3 has 14 amino acids. The CDR3 region has the DNA TGTGCCAGCATTGAAGGGGGTGCCTACAATGAGCAGTTCTTC. Residues: CASIEGGAYNEQFF.

The chain carries TRBV29-1 and TRBJ2-7; D is possibly TRBD2 (5 bases). With 4 bases removed from V and 6 bases from J, the gap between germline ends came to 19 bases. Germline loops: CDR1 SQVTM, CDR2 ANQGSEA. The CDR3 runs 14 residues. The DNA of the CDR3 is TGCAGCGTTGCCAAGGGCGGAGGAGTACGCGAGCAGTACTTC. Translating gives CSVAKGGGVREQYF.

The chain links TRBV9 to TRBJ2-1; D possibly corresponds to TRBD2 (6 bases). The CDR3 is 16 residues long. V lost 0 bases to trimming and J lost 6 bases, with 16 bases between them. The germline gives CDR1 SGDLS, CDR2 YYNGEE. DNA of the CDR3: TGTGCCAGCAGCGTAGGCACTAGCCCTAACCTCAATGAGCAGTTCTTC. Its protein is CASSVGTSPNLNEQFF.

V gene TRBV28 combines with J gene TRBJ1-5; D not resolved. Germline V gene data show CDR1 as MDHEN and CDR2 as SYDVKM. V lost 1 base to trimming and J lost 1 base, with 11 bases between them. CDR3 length: 16 residues. The CDR3, as DNA: TGTGCCAGCAGTTTATTGCGGGAAAGGAGCAATCAGCCCCAGCATTTT. This translates into CASSLLRERSNQPQHF.

This sequence joins TRBV19 and TRBJ2-5; 8 positions agree with TRBD2. The last part of the DNA fits TRBJ2-7 better; the J call may be wrong. CDR1 is LNHDA and CDR2 is SQIVND in the germline V gene (reference sequence). This CDR3 has 14 residues. The CDR3 loop reads CASTTGTSLSEQYF. CDR3 nucleotides: TGTGCCAGTACCACCGGGACTAGTCTATCCGAGCAGTACTTC.

This clone was observed a single time. V gene TRBV5-1 combines with J gene TRBJ1-5, with TRBD1 identical over 8 bases. The CDR3 is 15 residues long. V lost 4 bases to trimming and J lost 4 bases; unmatched junction nucleotides: 7. Germline CDR1 and CDR2: SGHRS and YFSETQ. The CDR3 DNA is TGCGCCAGCAGCAGCACCACAGGGGGTAATCAGCCCCAGCATTTT. Protein product: CASSSTTGGNQPQHF.

This CDR3 is CASSRQRGAYEQYF. In nucleotides, the CDR3 is TGTGCCAGCAGCAGACAGCGGGGGGCCTACGAGCAGTACTTC. This chain connects TRBV7-2 to TRBJ2-7; the match to TRBD2 covers 9 bases. The ends lost 5 bases at V and 2 bases at J; junction bases unmatched: 4. Germline CDR1 SGHTA, CDR2 FQGNSA. This CDR3 is built from 14 residues.